This TCR beta chain was sequenced in a study of OX40 agonist ivuxolimab in advanced cancers. Study-level information: Averaging around 60 years in age, with a range of about 23 to 79, the cohort was 82.7% male. Findings and caveats of the study: A proportion of nonresponders additionally exhibited low normalized T-cell clonal expansion. Researchers did not determine the expanded peripheral T cells' antigen specificity.

Germline CDR1 and CDR2: MDHEN and SYDVKM. Trimming stripped 6 bases from V and 1 base from J, with 5 bases between. This CDR3 is built from 12 residues. A word on this clone: Its antigen is not known.

Assay: immunoSEQ multiplex PCR; the TCRdb copy retains only in-frame clones and omits some. Of roughly 80,000 clones detected, approximately 89% appear once; the ten largest clones hold around 2.4%. Peripheral blood came from all dose cohorts at three timepoints. This clonotype was sampled from an adult with an advanced solid tumor such as melanoma, head and neck, liver or kidney cancer. The V gene is TRBV28, the J gene TRBJ2-3; no definite D call. The source material was CD4+ or CD8+ T cells sorted from blood, sampled in a trial of the OX40 agonist ivuxolimab. For the CDR3, the DNA is TGTGCCAGCAGCCCAGGCACAGATACGCAGTATTTT. Residues: CASSPGTDTQYF.